The 22 T cell receptor beta chains in this list originate from one sample, sequenced in a study of beta chain features in type 1 diabetes. Expressed TCRB transcripts were sequenced after all isolated RNA was converted to cDNA. Profiling relied on immunoSEQ multiplex PCR, and the TCRdb table lists in-frame clones only, not all of them. The sample includes some 44,000 clones, roughly 49% of them seen just once. Input material: Tregs from blood. The receptors stem from a woman under 30 in good health.

The CDR3 sequence is CASSPAPGPTYEQYF. DNA of the CDR3: TGTGCCAGTTCCCCCGCTCCGGGTCCCACCTACGAGCAGTACTTC. V and J are TRBV19 and TRBJ2-7; D is undetermined. CDR3 size: 15 residues. Germline CDR1 is LNHDA and CDR2 is SQIVND (reference sequence). V lost 8 bases and J lost 2, with 19 bases in between.

This clone was seen more than once but under ten times. CDR3: CATLGTSDIQWTQYF. CDR3 bases: TGTGCCACTCTCGGGACTAGCGACATCCAATGGACCCAGTACTTC. The rearrangement links TRBV6-6 to TRBJ2-5; 10 nucleotides align to TRBD2. CDR1 and CDR2 from the germline V gene are MNHNY and SVGAGI (reference sequence). Trimming at V came to 10 bases and at J to 7 bases, leaving 15 bases not matched to a gene. This CDR3 has 15 amino acids.

V and J are TRBV7-9 and TRBJ1-2; D call uncertain. From germline, CDR1 is SEHNR and CDR2 FQNEAQ (reference sequence). The CDR3 loop spans 12 amino acids. V was shortened by 5 bases and J by 5 bases, with 9 bases between the two germline ends. The DNA of the CDR3 is TGTGCCAGCAGCCGAGAGTCTTATGGCTACACCTTC. As protein: CASSRESYGYTF. The full variable domain, in which reference TRBV7-9 and TRBJ1-2 provide the parts outside the CDR3, is DTGVSQNPRHKITKRGQNVTFRCDPISEHNRLYWYRQTLGQGPEFLTYFQNEAQLEKSRLLSDRFSAERPKGSFSTLEIQRTEQGDSAMYLCASSRESYGYTFGSGTRLTVV.

The rearrangement joins TRBV6-6 to TRBJ2-1, with TRBD2 matching over 8 bases. J gave up 12 bases and V 6 bases, and 19 bases lay outside the gene matches. This CDR3 comprises 16 residues. The V gene's germline CDR1 is MNHNY and CDR2 SVGAGI (reference sequence). This CDR3 reads CASSPNREGRMGGQFF. CDR3 coding DNA: TGTGCCAGCAGCCCTAACCGGGAGGGCCGTATGGGGGGGCAGTTCTTC.

The chain is built from TRBV6-5 and TRBJ2-1; D is uncertain. This CDR3 spans 12 amino acids. The germline gives CDR1 MNHEY, CDR2 SVGAGI. Trimming removed 4 bases at V and 3 bases at J, with 4 bases between. CDR3 region: CASSSFYNEQFF. The CDR3 DNA reads as TGTGCCAGCAGTTCCTTCTACAATGAGCAGTTCTTC.

This chain uses TRBV11-3 with TRBJ2-2; D may be TRBD1 (6 bases). Germline V gene data show CDR1 as SGHNT and CDR2 as YENEEA. There are 14 residues in the CDR3. With 1 base removed from V and 5 bases from J, the gap between germline ends came to 8 bases. The CDR3 loop is CASSLGGQTGELFF. DNA of the CDR3: TGTGCCAGCAGCTTAGGGGGGCAGACCGGGGAGCTGTTTTTT.

This clone showed up just a few times. V gene TRBV7-3 combines with J gene TRBJ2-5; 8 nucleotides align to TRBD2. Looked up from germline, CDR1 is SGHTA and CDR2 is FQGTGA. V lost 5 bases and J lost 0; bases outside the gene matches: 8. The CDR3 spans 16 residues. CDR3 residues: CASSPRASGYQETQYF. For the CDR3, the DNA is TGTGCCAGCAGCCCTCGGGCTAGCGGGTACCAAGAGACCCAGTACTTC.

The rearrangement joins TRBV5-1 to TRBJ2-7; 7 nucleotides agree with TRBD1. Germline CDR1 reads SGHRS; CDR2 reads YFSETQ. The V gene end was trimmed by 0 bases and the J gene end by 4 bases; junction bases not matched to a gene: 4. The CDR3 covers 14 residues. CDR3 region: CASSLAADRYEQYF. The CDR3 DNA is TGCGCCAGCAGCTTGGCCGCGGACAGGTACGAGCAGTACTTC. The full variable domain, with the rest looked up from reference TRBV5-1 and TRBJ2-7, is KAGVTQTPRYLIKTRGQQVTLSCSPISGHRSVSWYQQTPGQGLQFLFEYFSETQRNKGNFPGRFSGRQFSNSRSEMNVSTLELGDSALYLCASSLAADRYEQYFGPGTRLTVT.

This clone has more than one count but fewer than ten. The chain combines TRBV4-1 with TRBJ2-1; 14 bases are shared with TRBD2. Germline values: CDR1 MGHRA, CDR2 YSYEKL. V trimming: 1 base; J trimming: 12 bases; junction bases outside the gene matches: 11. The CDR3 has 17 amino acids. DNA for the CDR3: TGCGCCAGCAGCCAAGCCCCCGGGACTAGCGGGAGACAATGGCAGTTCTTC. Translated, it gives CASSQAPGTSGRQWQFF.

This clone was detected a few times. V and J are TRBV18 and TRBJ2-1; TRBD2 agrees at 10 bases. This CDR3 has 14 residues. Germline V gene data show CDR1 as KGHSH and CDR2 as LQKENI. With 2 bases clipped from V and 8 bases from J, the junction kept 3 bases outside the gene matches. CDR3 in amino acids: CASSPTSGNYEQFF. The CDR3 bases are TGTGCCAGCTCACCAACTAGCGGGAACTATGAGCAGTTCTTC.

The rearrangement joins TRBV19 to TRBJ2-7; D is uncertain. Between the trimmed V and J ends, which lost 3 bases and 2 bases, there was a span of 17 bases. This CDR3 is built from 16 residues. Germline-derived CDR1 and CDR2 are LNHDA and SQIVND (reference sequence). The CDR3 DNA is TGTGCCAGTAGTATGGCTGGGCATCCGCTAACCTACGAGCAGTACTTC. Translation gives CASSMAGHPLTYEQYF.

This clone was seen once. This chain joins TRBV2 and TRBJ1-5; D uncertain. The CDR3 has 14 residues. Germline V gene data show CDR1 as SNHLY and CDR2 as FYNNEI. Trimming cost V 5 bases and J 0 bases, with 8 bases left between them. CDR3 DNA: TGTGCCAGCAGTTTTGACACTAGCAATCAGCCCCAGCATTTT. It is translated as CASSFDTSNQPQHF.

V is TRBV6-5 and J is TRBJ1-2; D unclear. V dropped 5 bases and J dropped 8 bases, with 9 bases sitting between them. The length of the CDR3 is 11 residues. Germline V gene sequence: CDR1 MNHEY, CDR2 SVGAGI. The DNA for the CDR3 is TGTGCCAGCAGTACAGCTCGGGGCTACACCTTC. The encoded protein is CASSTARGYTF.

This chain links TRBV7-8 with TRBJ2-5; no clear D. The end of the DNA fits TRBJ2-7 better, so the J call may be wrong. The CDR3 loop spans 11 amino acids. Germline assignment: CDR1 SGHVS and CDR2 FQNEAQ. The CDR3, as DNA: TGTGCCAGCAGCGCCTACTACGAGCAGTACTTC. Its translation: CASSAYYEQYF.

The chain couples TRBV19 to TRBJ1-5; TRBD1 matches 7 bases. This CDR3 is 14 amino acids long. Germline trimming cut 6 bases from V and 2 bases from J; bases unmatched to any gene: 4. The germline CDR1 and CDR2 sequences are LNHDA and SQIVND (reference sequence). Here the CDR3 DNA reads TGTGCCAGTAGCAGGGACAGCCGCAATCAGCCCCAGCATTTT. Translated, it gives CASSRDSRNQPQHF.

This clone was counted between two and nine times. The J gene is TRBJ2-2, the V gene TRBV18; 8 nucleotides line up with TRBD1. The CDR3 runs to 17 residues. Trimming at V came to 5 bases and at J to 4 bases, leaving 12 bases not matched to a gene. Germline V lookup: CDR1 KGHSH, CDR2 LQKENI. The chain's CDR3 is CASSNGQGVFGTGELFF. The CDR3 DNA is TGTGCCAGCTCAAACGGACAGGGTGTATTTGGCACCGGGGAGCTGTTTTTT.

The chain joins TRBV19 to TRBJ1-1; a possible D gene is TRBD1 (6 bases). The length of the CDR3 is 14 residues. V lost 4 bases, J lost 5 bases, and 14 bases lay in between. CDR1 and CDR2 from the germline V gene are LNHDA and SQIVND (reference sequence). CDR3: CASSTPQGWTEAFF. The CDR3 DNA is TGTGCCAGTAGTACCCCACAGGGTTGGACTGAAGCTTTCTTT.

The chain carries TRBV28 and TRBJ1-2; 9 bases align to TRBD1. Germline trimming cut 5 bases from V and 2 bases from J; bases unmatched to any gene: 6. Germline CDR1 reads MDHEN; CDR2 reads SYDVKM. The CDR3 length is 15 residues. CDR3 region: CASSPTGGDNYGYTF. In DNA, the CDR3 is TGTGCCAGCAGTCCTACAGGGGGCGACAACTATGGCTACACCTTC.

This clone was observed a handful of times. The chain uses TRBV7-2 and TRBJ2-1, with no clear D. The CDR3 runs to 15 residues. Germline CDR1 SGHTA, CDR2 FQGNSA. V shed 5 bases and J shed 0 bases, with 11 bases lying between them. The CDR3 DNA reads as TGTGCCAGCAGCCCATCTACTTACTCCTACAATGAGCAGTTCTTC. Translating it yields CASSPSTYSYNEQFF.

The chain couples TRBV19 to TRBJ1-3; D remains unclear. V gave up 1 base and J gave up 0 bases, with 7 bases separating them. The length of the CDR3 is 15 residues. Germline CDR1 LNHDA, CDR2 SQIVND (reference sequence). This CDR3 reads CASSIVRSSGNTIYF. As DNA, the CDR3 is TGTGCCAGTAGTATAGTTCGGAGCTCTGGAAACACCATATATTTT.

V and J are TRBV7-2 and TRBJ1-2; TRBD1 matches at 7 bases. The CDR3 runs 13 residues. Losses at the gene ends were 5 bases for V and 8 bases for J; bases not matched to a gene: 8. Germline CDR1 reads SGHTA; CDR2 reads FQGNSA. CDR3: CASSPDRARGYTF. The CDR3 DNA follows: TGTGCCAGCAGCCCTGACAGGGCGCGCGGCTACACCTTC.

This clone showed up just a few times. V usage is TRBV29-1 and J usage is TRBJ1-1; D is unclear. The CDR3 consists of 10 residues. V was pared by 2 bases and J by 10 bases, with 8 bases between. CDR1 is SQVTM, CDR2 ANQGSEA, per germline. The CDR3 coding sequence is TGCAGCGTTGAAAACCCGGTAGCTTTCTTT. Translating it yields CSVENPVAFF. The full variable domain, rest sourced from reference TRBV29-1 and TRBJ1-1, is SAVISQKPSRDICQRGTSLTIQCQVDSQVTMMFWYRQQPGQSLTLIATANQGSEATYESGFVIDKFPISRPNLTFSTLTVSNMSPEDSSIYLCSVENPVAFFGQGTRLTVV.